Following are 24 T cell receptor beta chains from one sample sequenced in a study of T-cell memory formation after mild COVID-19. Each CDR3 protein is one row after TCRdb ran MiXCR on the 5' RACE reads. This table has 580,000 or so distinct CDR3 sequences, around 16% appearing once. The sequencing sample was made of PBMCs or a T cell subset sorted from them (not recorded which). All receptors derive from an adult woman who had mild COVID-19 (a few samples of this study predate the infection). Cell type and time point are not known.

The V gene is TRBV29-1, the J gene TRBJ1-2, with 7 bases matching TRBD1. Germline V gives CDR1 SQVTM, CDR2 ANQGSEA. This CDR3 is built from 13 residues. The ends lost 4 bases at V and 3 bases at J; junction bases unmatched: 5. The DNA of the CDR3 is TGCAGCGTTGTCAACAGGGGATACTATGGCTACACCTTC. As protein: CSVVNRGYYGYTF.

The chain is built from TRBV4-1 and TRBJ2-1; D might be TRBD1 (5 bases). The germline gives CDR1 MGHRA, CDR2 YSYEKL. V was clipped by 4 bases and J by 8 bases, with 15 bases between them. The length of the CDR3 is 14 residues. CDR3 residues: CASSPRDGHDEQFF. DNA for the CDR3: TGCGCCAGCAGCCCCAGGGATGGGCACGATGAGCAGTTCTTC.

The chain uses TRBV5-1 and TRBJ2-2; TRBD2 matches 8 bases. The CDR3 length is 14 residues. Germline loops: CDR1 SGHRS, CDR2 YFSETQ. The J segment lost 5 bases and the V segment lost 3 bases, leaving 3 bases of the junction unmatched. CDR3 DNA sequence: TGCGCCAGCAGCTCCGGGGGGGAGACCGGGGAGCTGTTTTTT. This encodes CASSSGGETGELFF.

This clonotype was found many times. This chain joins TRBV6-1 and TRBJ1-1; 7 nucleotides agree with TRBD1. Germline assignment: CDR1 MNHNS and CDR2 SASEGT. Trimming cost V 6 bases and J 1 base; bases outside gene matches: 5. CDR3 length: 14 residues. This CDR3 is CASRAGTENTEAFF. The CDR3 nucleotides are TGTGCCAGCAGGGCCGGGACAGAGAACACTGAAGCTTTCTTT.

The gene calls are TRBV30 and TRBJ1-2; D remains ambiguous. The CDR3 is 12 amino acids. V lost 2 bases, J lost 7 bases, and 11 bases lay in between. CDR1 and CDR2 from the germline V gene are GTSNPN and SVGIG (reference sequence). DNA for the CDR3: TGTGCCTGGAGTTCGGCAGCCGGTGGCTACACCTTC. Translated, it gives CAWSSAAGGYTF.

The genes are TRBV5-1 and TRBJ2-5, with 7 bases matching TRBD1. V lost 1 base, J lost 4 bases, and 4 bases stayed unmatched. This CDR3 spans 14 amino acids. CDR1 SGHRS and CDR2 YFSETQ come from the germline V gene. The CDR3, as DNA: TGCGCCAGCAGCTTGATAACAGGGGTAGAGACCCAGTACTTC. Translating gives CASSLITGVETQYF.

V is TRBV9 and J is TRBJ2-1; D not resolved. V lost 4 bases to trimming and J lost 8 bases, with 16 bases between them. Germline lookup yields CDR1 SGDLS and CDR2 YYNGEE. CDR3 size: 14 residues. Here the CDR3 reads CASSPNRLNYEQFF. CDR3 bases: TGTGCCAGCAGCCCCAATCGCCTGAACTATGAGCAGTTCTTC.

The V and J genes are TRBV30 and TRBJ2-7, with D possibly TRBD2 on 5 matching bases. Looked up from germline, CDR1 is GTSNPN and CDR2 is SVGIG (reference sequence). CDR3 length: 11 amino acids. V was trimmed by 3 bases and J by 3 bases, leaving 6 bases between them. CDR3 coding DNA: TGTGCCTGGAGCGGGAACTACGAGCAGTACTTC. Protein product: CAWSGNYEQYF.

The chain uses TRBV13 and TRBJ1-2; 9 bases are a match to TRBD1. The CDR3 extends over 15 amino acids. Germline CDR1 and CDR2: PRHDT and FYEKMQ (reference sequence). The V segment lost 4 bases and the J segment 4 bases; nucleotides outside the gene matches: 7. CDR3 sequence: CASSSPGQGSYGYTF. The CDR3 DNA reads TGTGCCAGCAGCTCCCCGGGACAGGGAAGCTATGGCTACACCTTC.

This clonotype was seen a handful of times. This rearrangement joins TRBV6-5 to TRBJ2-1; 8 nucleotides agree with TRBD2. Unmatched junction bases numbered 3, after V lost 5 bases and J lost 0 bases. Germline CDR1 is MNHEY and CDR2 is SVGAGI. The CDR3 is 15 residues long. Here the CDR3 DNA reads TGTGCCAGCAGTCAACTAGCGGACTCCTACAATGAGCAGTTCTTC. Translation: CASSQLADSYNEQFF.

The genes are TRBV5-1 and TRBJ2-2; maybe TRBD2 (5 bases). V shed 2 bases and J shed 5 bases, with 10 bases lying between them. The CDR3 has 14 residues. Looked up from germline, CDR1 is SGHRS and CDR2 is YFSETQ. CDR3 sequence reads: CASSFRSVTGELFF. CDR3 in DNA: TGCGCCAGCAGCTTTCGTAGCGTAACCGGGGAGCTGTTTTTT.

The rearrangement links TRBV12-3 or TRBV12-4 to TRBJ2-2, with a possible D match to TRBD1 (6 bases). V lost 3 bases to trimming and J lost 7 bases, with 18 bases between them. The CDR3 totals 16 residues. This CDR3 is CASSFSRGISIGELFF. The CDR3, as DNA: TGTGCCAGCAGTTTCTCCAGGGGCATTTCGATCGGGGAGCTGTTTTTT.

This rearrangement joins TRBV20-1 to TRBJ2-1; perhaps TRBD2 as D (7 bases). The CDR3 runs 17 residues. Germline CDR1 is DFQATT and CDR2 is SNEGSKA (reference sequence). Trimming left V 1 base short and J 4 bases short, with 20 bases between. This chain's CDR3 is CSARVHRGAADYNEQFF. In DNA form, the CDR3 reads TGCAGTGCTAGAGTGCATCGGGGGGCCGCTGATTACAATGAGCAGTTCTTC.

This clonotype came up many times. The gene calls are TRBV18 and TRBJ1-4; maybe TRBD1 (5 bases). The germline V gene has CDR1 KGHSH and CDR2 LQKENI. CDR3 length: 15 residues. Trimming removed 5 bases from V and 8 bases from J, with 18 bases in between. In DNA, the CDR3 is TGTGCCAGCTCAGGTCCCGGGACGATAGACGAAAAACTGTTTTTT. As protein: CASSGPGTIDEKLFF. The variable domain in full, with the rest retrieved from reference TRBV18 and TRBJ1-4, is NAGVMQNPRHLVRRRGQEARLRCSPMKGHSHVYWYRQLPEEGLKFMVYLQKENIIDESGMPKERFSAEFPKEGPSILRIQQVVRGDSAAYFCASSGPGTIDEKLFFGSGTQLSVL.

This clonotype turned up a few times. The CDR3 is CASSLGLAGGRGSTDTQYF. CDR3 nucleotides: TGTGCCAGCAGTTTGGGACTAGCGGGAGGGCGGGGAAGCACAGATACGCAGTATTTT. This chain links TRBV12-3 or TRBV12-4 with TRBJ2-3, with TRBD2 matching 16 bases. The CDR3 is made up of 19 amino acids. Unmatched junction bases numbered 6, after V lost 3 bases and J lost 0 bases.

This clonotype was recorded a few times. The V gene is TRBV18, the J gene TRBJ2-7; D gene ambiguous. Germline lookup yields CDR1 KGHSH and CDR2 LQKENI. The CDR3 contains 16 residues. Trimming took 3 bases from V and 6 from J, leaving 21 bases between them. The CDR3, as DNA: TGTGCCAGCTCACCGGGTAAGGGCCGTGTTGTCCTCGAGCAGTACTTC. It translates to CASSPGKGRVVLEQYF.

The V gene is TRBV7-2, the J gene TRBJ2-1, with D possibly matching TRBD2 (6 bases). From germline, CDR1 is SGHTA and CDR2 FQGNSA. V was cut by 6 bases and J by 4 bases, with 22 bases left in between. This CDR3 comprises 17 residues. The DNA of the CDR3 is TGTGCCAGCAGTCCCAGCCCGGGAGAGCTCAAGTACAATGAGCAGTTCTTC. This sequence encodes CASSPSPGELKYNEQFF. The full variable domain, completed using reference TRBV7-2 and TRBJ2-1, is GAGVSQSPSNKVTEKGKDVELRCDPISGHTALYWYRQSLGQGLEFLIYFQGNSAPDKSGLPSDRFSAERTGGSVSTLTIQRTQQEDSAVYLCASSPSPGELKYNEQFFGPGTRLTVL.

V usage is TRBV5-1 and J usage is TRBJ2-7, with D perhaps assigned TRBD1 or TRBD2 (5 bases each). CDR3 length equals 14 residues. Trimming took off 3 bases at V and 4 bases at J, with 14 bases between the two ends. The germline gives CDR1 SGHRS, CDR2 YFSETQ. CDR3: CASSSEGREYEQYF. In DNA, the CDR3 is TGCGCCAGCAGCTCTGAGGGACGAGAATACGAGCAGTACTTC.

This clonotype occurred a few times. CDR3 amino acids: CASSHDRRSTNYGYTF. CDR3 DNA: TGCGCCAGCAGCCACGACAGGCGTTCTACTAACTATGGCTACACCTTC. The chain combines TRBV4-3 with TRBJ1-2; D is possibly TRBD1 (6 bases). CDR3 length equals 16 residues. Trimming took off 3 bases at V and 0 bases at J, with 14 bases between the two ends. CDR1 is LGHNA, CDR2 YSLEER, per germline.

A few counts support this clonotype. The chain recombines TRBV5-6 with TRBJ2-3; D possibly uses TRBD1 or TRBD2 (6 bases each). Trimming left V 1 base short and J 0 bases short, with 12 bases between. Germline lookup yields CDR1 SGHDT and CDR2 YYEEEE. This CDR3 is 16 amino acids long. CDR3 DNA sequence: TGTGCCAGCAGCTTGTATGGGGGGCCAAGCACAGATACGCAGTATTTT. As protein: CASSLYGGPSTDTQYF.

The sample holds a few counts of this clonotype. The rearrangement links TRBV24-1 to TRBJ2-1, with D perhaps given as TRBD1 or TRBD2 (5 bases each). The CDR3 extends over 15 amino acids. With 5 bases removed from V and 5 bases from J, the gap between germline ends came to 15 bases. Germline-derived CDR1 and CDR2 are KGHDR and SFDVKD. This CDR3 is CATSGPGRMNNEQFF. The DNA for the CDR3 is TGTGCCACCAGTGGACCGGGACGGATGAACAATGAGCAGTTCTTC.

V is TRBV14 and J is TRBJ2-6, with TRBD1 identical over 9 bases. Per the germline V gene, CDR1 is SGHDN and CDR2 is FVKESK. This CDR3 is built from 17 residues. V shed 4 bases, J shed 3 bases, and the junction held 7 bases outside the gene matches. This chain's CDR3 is CASSPDRGTFGANVLTF. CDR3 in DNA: TGTGCCAGCAGCCCGGACAGGGGAACTTTTGGGGCCAACGTCCTGACTTTC.

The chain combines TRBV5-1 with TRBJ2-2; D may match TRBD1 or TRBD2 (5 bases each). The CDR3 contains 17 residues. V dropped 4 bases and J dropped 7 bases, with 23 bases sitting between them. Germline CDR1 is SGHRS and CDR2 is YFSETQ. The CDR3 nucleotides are TGCGCCAGCAGCAGGGGACCCCATGTGGGGGTTAGCGGGGAGCTGTTTTTT. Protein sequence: CASSRGPHVGVSGELFF.

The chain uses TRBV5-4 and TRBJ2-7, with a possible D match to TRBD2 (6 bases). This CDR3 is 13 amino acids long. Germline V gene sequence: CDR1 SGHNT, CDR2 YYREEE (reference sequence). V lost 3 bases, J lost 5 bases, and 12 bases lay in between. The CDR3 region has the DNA TGTGCCAGCAGCTACTTCGGAGGGCACGAGCAGTACTTC. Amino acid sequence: CASSYFGGHEQYF.